The rows below give T cell receptor beta chains drawn from one sample of a study of blood T cell repertoires in COVID-19. Sequenced by immunoSEQ multiplex PCR; TCRdb stores in-frame clones only, minus some. The sample holds 100,000 to 150,000 clones, around 84% seen once. Sample: PBMCs or T cells enriched from blood (not recorded which). All receptors come from a man in his forties or fifties with acute COVID-19. The conserved cysteine and the conserved F or W are not part of the CDR3 here. Size tells how often a clone was seen (once, few, many) or the class of an expanded clone, and some rows leave it out.

size: few; J: TRBJ1-2; V: TRBV24-1; CDR3: ATSDQGAYT
size: once; J: TRBJ1-5; V: TRBV7-2; CDR3: ASSLVLSTHQPQH
size: -; J: TRBJ2-7; V: TRBV28; CDR3: ASSSKTTDRSSYEQY
size: -; J: TRBJ2-5; V: TRBV15; CDR3: ATSRDVGGAGLETQY
size: -; J: TRBJ2-1; V: TRBV10-1; CDR3: ASSDGSHLNEQF
size: -; J: TRBJ1-6; V: TRBV6-5; CDR3: ASSGQGDSPLH
size: -; J: TRBJ2-7; V: TRBV28; CDR3: ASTLGGSSHEQY
size: -; J: TRBJ1-1; V: TRBV5-1; CDR3: ASKEGGNAEAF
size: -; J: TRBJ1-5; V: TRBV2; CDR3: ASSAGTGDQPQH
size: -; J: TRBJ2-3; V: TRBV3-1/TRBV3-2; CDR3: ASSQDLAGLRDTQY
size: -; J: TRBJ1-1; V: TRBV6-5; CDR3: ASSYFDRGGTEAF
size: -; J: TRBJ2-7; V: TRBV27; CDR3: ASSSRGLHEQY
size: -; J: TRBJ2-1; V: TRBV3-1/TRBV3-2; CDR3: ASSQRVGTGNNEQF
size: -; J: TRBJ1-5; V: TRBV19; CDR3: ASSIDGTMSQPQH
size: -; J: TRBJ2-7; V: TRBV3-1/TRBV3-2; CDR3: ASSQEGEGGEQY
size: once; J: TRBJ2-3; V: TRBV24-1; CDR3: ATETGAPTDTQY
size: -; J: TRBJ2-1; V: TRBV7-3; CDR3: ASSLTAGEGEQF
size: once; J: TRBJ1-6; V: TRBV5-1; CDR3: ASSLGTVESPLH
size: -; J: TRBJ2-3; V: TRBV2; CDR3: ASGDGRVIDTQY
size: -; J: TRBJ1-3; V: TRBV5-1; CDR3: ASSQKMTDGSGNTIY
size: -; J: TRBJ1-2; V: TRBV6-5; CDR3: ASSKSGYGYT
size: -; J: TRBJ1-5; V: TRBV5-1; CDR3: ASSLSYMSNQPQH
size: -; J: TRBJ1-2; V: TRBV19; CDR3: ASILGQGALNYGYT
size: -; J: TRBJ2-7; V: TRBV28; CDR3: ATLPGGLAAYEQY
size: -; J: TRBJ2-1; V: TRBV2; CDR3: ASSEVRGLNEQF
size: -; J: TRBJ2-7; V: TRBV24-1; CDR3: ATSDAPDREFNEQY
size: -; J: TRBJ1-1; V: TRBV6-5; CDR3: ASSYGGGGTEAF
size: -; J: TRBJ2-3; V: TRBV7-2; CDR3: ASSITLGLANDIGDTQY
size: -; J: TRBJ2-3; V: TRBV14; CDR3: ASSPWGGRTDTQY
size: -; J: TRBJ2-7; V: TRBV2; CDR3: ASSGTGGPLDPYYEQY
size: -; J: TRBJ1-5; V: TRBV6-5; CDR3: ASRDDRGYNQPQH
size: -; J: TRBJ2-7; V: TRBV6-2/TRBV6-3; CDR3: ASSYNIVGTSASIEQY
size: -; J: TRBJ2-1; V: TRBV9; CDR3: ASSQGLAGLWGQF
size: -; J: TRBJ1-1; V: TRBV13; CDR3: ASSSNRNTEAF
size: -; J: TRBJ2-5; V: TRBV19; CDR3: ASSRTSGGETQY
size: -; J: TRBJ2-3; V: TRBV5-6; CDR3: ASSLGLAGEGDTQY
size: few; J: TRBJ2-2; V: TRBV14; CDR3: ASSQDFPGPNTGELF
size: -; J: TRBJ2-6; V: TRBV5-5; CDR3: ASSLFDRLLSGANVLT
size: -; J: TRBJ2-5; V: TRBV3-1/TRBV3-2; CDR3: ASSQSTAGAETQY
size: -; J: TRBJ1-2; V: TRBV7-9; CDR3: ASSPPGQGIGYT
size: -; J: TRBJ1-1; V: TRBV18; CDR3: ASSPGEDTEAF
size: -; J: TRBJ1-1; V: TRBV3-1/TRBV3-2; CDR3: ASSQGTTEAF
size: -; J: TRBJ1-1; V: TRBV6-5; CDR3: ASRYRTGPTEAF
size: -; J: TRBJ1-4; V: TRBV29-1; CDR3: SFLRVEGEKLF
size: once; J: TRBJ1-6; V: TRBV2; CDR3: ASSDLTGRSPLH
size: -; J: TRBJ2-2; V: TRBV6-5; CDR3: ASRRDLGYTGELF
size: -; J: TRBJ2-1; V: TRBV29-1; CDR3: SVENGYNEQF
size: -; J: TRBJ2-7; V: TRBV3-1/TRBV3-2; CDR3: ASSHYGQGERY
size: -; J: TRBJ2-2; V: TRBV19; CDR3: ASSMAGTGELF
size: -; J: TRBJ1-5; V: TRBV6-2/TRBV6-3; CDR3: ASSYGGENQPQH
size: few; J: TRBJ1-2; V: TRBV28; CDR3: ASSLQGKGYT
size: -; J: TRBJ1-5; V: TRBV12-5; CDR3: ASSGSDQPQH
size: -; J: TRBJ1-2; V: TRBV4-2; CDR3: ASSQDINGQGYT
size: -; J: TRBJ2-7; V: TRBV12-3/TRBV12-4; CDR3: ASSLRQGDEQY
size: -; J: TRBJ1-2; V: TRBV21-1; CDR3: ARNRSRRGYT
size: few; J: TRBJ1-2; V: TRBV18; CDR3: ASRRQGVIGYT
size: -; J: TRBJ2-3; V: TRBV11-3; CDR3: ASSWERGDTQY
size: few; J: TRBJ2-3; V: TRBV27; CDR3: ASSLWASGRSTDTQY
size: -; J: TRBJ2-5; V: TRBV5-4; CDR3: ASSPQGAEETQY